One and the same sample provided the 28 T cell receptor beta chains below, sequenced in a study of control samples from healthy donors and cancer patients. Sequencing used immunoSEQ multiplex PCR; TCRdb keeps in-frame clones, though not all of them. This sample carries just under 75,000 clones, about 88% of them seen once, and the ten largest clones take about 4.2%. The sequencing input was blood. The receptors come from a woman aged 45 to 65 in good health.

The V call is TRBV27, the J call TRBJ1-1, with 8 nucleotides matching TRBD1. Germline V CDR1 and CDR2: MNHEY, SMNVEV (reference sequence). There are 18 residues in the CDR3. The ends lost 1 base at V and 0 bases at J; junction bases unmatched: 10. CDR3 sequence (DNA): TGTGCCAGCAGTTTATGGGGCCCCAGACAGGGGCTGAACACTGAAGCTTTCTTT. Translated, it gives CASSLWGPRQGLNTEAFF.

The chain recombines TRBV10-3 with TRBJ2-7; D perhaps matches TRBD1 (7 bases). The CDR3 length is 15 residues. The germline CDR1 and CDR2 sequences are ENHRY and SYGVKD. V was shortened by 10 bases and J by 1 base, with 20 bases between the two germline ends. This CDR3 is CATTSRGESSYEQYF. DNA of the CDR3: TGTGCCACGACCTCCAGGGGGGAAAGTTCCTACGAGCAGTACTTC.

The V call is TRBV28, the J call TRBJ1-6, with unresolved D. The length of the CDR3 is 16 residues. Germline values: CDR1 MDHEN, CDR2 SYDVKM. The V end lost 1 base, the J end lost 3 bases, and 10 bases lay between the germline ends. The CDR3 DNA follows: TGTGCCAGCAGTTTATCCCGAGCGGACTATAATTCACCCCTCCACTTT. It codes for CASSLSRADYNSPLHF. The full variable domain, its missing parts supplied by reference TRBV28 and TRBJ1-6, is DVKVTQSSRYLVKRTGEKVFLECVQDMDHENMFWYRQDPGLGLRLIYFSYDVKMKEKGDIPEGYSVSREKKERFSLILESASTNQTSMYLCASSLSRADYNSPLHFGNGTRLTVT.

The gene calls are TRBV5-4 and TRBJ1-6; TRBD1 might be the D (5 bases). The CDR3 totals 14 residues. CDR1 is SGHNT and CDR2 is YYREEE in the germline V gene (reference sequence). Trimming left V 5 bases short and J 8 bases short, with 14 bases between. In nucleotides, the CDR3 is TGTGCCAGCAGTTCGTCGGGACGGCATTCACCCCTCCACTTT. Translated: CASSSSGRHSPLHF.

This clone was picked up one time. This chain joins TRBV11-2 and TRBJ1-5; no reliable D call. V lost 1 base and J lost 4, with 8 bases in between. CDR1 SGHAT and CDR2 FQNNGV come from the germline V gene. The CDR3 extends over 14 amino acids. CDR3 protein: CASSLGQANQPQHF. In DNA form, the CDR3 reads TGTGCCAGCAGCTTAGGCCAGGCGAATCAGCCCCAGCATTTT.

The chain combines TRBV19 with TRBJ1-1; D unresolved. This CDR3 has 17 residues. CDR1 is LNHDA, CDR2 SQIVND, per germline (reference sequence). The ends were cut back, 5 bases at V and 2 bases at J, with 21 bases in the middle. The CDR3 bases are TGTGCCAGTAGTCGGACTAGGGCAGGAGTTTTTAACACTGAAGCTTTCTTT. This encodes CASSRTRAGVFNTEAFF.

This clone occurred once. V gene TRBV12-5 combines with J gene TRBJ2-5; D remains ambiguous. V lost 3 bases and J lost 3, with 20 bases in between. CDR3 length: 17 residues. Germline CDR1 and CDR2: LGHNT and FRNRAP. DNA of the CDR3: TGTGCTAGTGGTTTTGGTCCAAACAGTTGGAGCGAAGAGACCCAGTACTTC. This codes for CASGFGPNSWSEETQYF.

This clone showed up just once. J is TRBJ1-1 and V is TRBV7-9; D remains ambiguous. Trimming cost V 1 base and J 0 bases, with 9 bases left between them. The CDR3 sequence is 15 residues long. Per germline, CDR1 SEHNR and CDR2 FQNEAQ (reference sequence). CDR3 amino acids: CASSLGRRMNTEAFF. As DNA, the CDR3 is TGTGCCAGCAGCTTAGGGAGGCGAATGAACACTGAAGCTTTCTTT.

This chain joins TRBV19 and TRBJ1-2; 7 positions agree with TRBD1. CDR3 size: 13 residues. CDR1 is LNHDA and CDR2 is SQIVND in the germline V gene (reference sequence). Unmatched junction bases numbered 5, after V lost 6 bases and J lost 4 bases. CDR3 residues: CASSAQGTYGYTF. CDR3 nucleotide sequence: TGTGCCAGTAGCGCACAGGGGACCTATGGCTACACCTTC.

This chain uses TRBV3-1 (or the pseudogene TRBV3-2) with TRBJ2-7, with D unclear. V was pared by 1 base and J by 0 bases, with 10 bases between. Germline CDR1 and CDR2: LGHDT and YNNKEL (reference sequence). This CDR3 region has 15 residues. The CDR3 bases are TGTGCCAGCAGCCAAGCCCCGGCTAGCTCCTACGAGCAGTACTTC. Its protein product is CASSQAPASSYEQYF.

The rearrangement joins TRBV18 to TRBJ1-4; D uncertain. Germline V gene data show CDR1 as KGHSH and CDR2 as LQKENI. This CDR3 has 16 amino acids. Trimming removed 2 bases at V and 8 bases at J, with 18 bases between. The CDR3 bases are TGTGCCAGCTCACCATATACACCACTCCAAGGGGAAAAACTGTTTTTT. Encoded protein: CASSPYTPLQGEKLFF.

The rearrangement uses TRBV6-1 and TRBJ2-7; TRBD1 aligns across 10 bases. This CDR3 region has 13 residues. CDR1 and CDR2 from the germline V gene are MNHNS and SASEGT. Trimming at V came to 6 bases and at J to 5 bases, leaving 4 bases not matched to a gene. The DNA of the CDR3 is TGTGCCAGCAGGAGGACAGGGGGGCACGAGCAGTACTTC. Translated, it gives CASRRTGGHEQYF.

This chain links TRBV3-1 (or the pseudogene TRBV3-2) with TRBJ2-5; D not certain. The CDR3 spans 16 residues. The germline V gene has CDR1 LGHDT and CDR2 YNNKEL (reference sequence). Trimming stripped 0 bases from V and 5 bases from J, with 16 bases between. Here the CDR3 reads CASSQEGGAPRETQYF. In nucleotides, the CDR3 is TGTGCCAGCAGCCAAGAAGGCGGAGCCCCCCGGGAGACCCAGTACTTC.

This chain joins TRBV9 and TRBJ2-3, with 11 bases lining up with TRBD2. CDR3 length: 16 amino acids. Germline V gene sequence: CDR1 SGDLS, CDR2 YYNGEE. Trimming removed 3 bases from V and 3 bases from J; junction bases left unmatched: 6. CDR3 protein: CASSDSGRAGTDTQYF. CDR3 coding DNA: TGTGCCAGCAGCGATAGCGGGAGGGCCGGGACAGATACGCAGTATTTT.

The chain employs TRBV28 and TRBJ2-3; no clear D gene. Per the germline V gene, CDR1 is MDHEN and CDR2 is SYDVKM. Deletions cut 4 bases from V and 2 bases from J, with 7 bases between. CDR3 length: 13 residues. The CDR3, as DNA: TGTGCCAGCAGTTACCCGCACACAGATACGCAGTATTTT. This gives the protein CASSYPHTDTQYF. The full variable domain, with the rest looked up from reference TRBV28 and TRBJ2-3, is DVKVTQSSRYLVKRTGEKVFLECVQDMDHENMFWYRQDPGLGLRLIYFSYDVKMKEKGDIPEGYSVSREKKERFSLILESASTNQTSMYLCASSYPHTDTQYFGPGTRLTVL.

This chain's CDR3 is CASSGTRTASGNTIYF. The CDR3 DNA sequence: TGTGCCAGCAGTGGGACCAGGACGGCGAGCGGAAACACCATATATTTT. V and J are TRBV6-1 and TRBJ1-3; D is unresolved. V was clipped by 4 bases and J by 4 bases, with 17 bases between them. The CDR3 has 16 amino acids. Germline CDR1 and CDR2: MNHNS and SASEGT.

The chain has TRBV5-1 and TRBJ2-5; 9 positions match TRBD1. Trimming cost V 4 bases and J 4 bases; bases outside gene matches: 5. Germline V gene data show CDR1 as SGHRS and CDR2 as YFSETQ. The CDR3 runs 14 residues. CDR3 bases: TGCGCCAGCAGCCAACCGACAGGGGGAGAGACCCAGTACTTC. Its protein product is CASSQPTGGETQYF.

This chain joins TRBV9 and TRBJ2-5; TRBD1 is a possible D gene (6 bases). CDR1 SGDLS and CDR2 YYNGEE come from the germline V gene. The CDR3 covers 14 residues. The V end was cut by 0 bases, the J end by 2 bases, with 8 bases between. The CDR3 DNA reads as TGTGCCAGCAGCGTAGGGGGGCGGCAAGAGACCCAGTACTTC. Translated, it gives CASSVGGRQETQYF.

The chain combines TRBV4-1 with TRBJ1-2; D perhaps matches TRBD1 (6 bases). V was trimmed by 1 base and J by 4 bases, leaving 10 bases between them. Germline CDR1 and CDR2: MGHRA and YSYEKL. CDR3 length equals 14 residues. CDR3 sequence (DNA): TGCGCCAGCAGCCAAGGGACAGCCGTCTATGGCTACACCTTC. It yields the protein CASSQGTAVYGYTF.

This chain links TRBV19 with TRBJ1-4; 8 bases are shared with TRBD1. Per germline, CDR1 LNHDA and CDR2 SQIVND (reference sequence). Germline trimming cut 5 bases from V and 4 bases from J; bases unmatched to any gene: 12. The CDR3 is 17 residues long. The CDR3 DNA reads TGTGCCAGTAGTGGGACCATGGACAGGGACCTTAATGAAAAACTGTTTTTT. Amino acids: CASSGTMDRDLNEKLFF.

The rearrangement joins TRBV19 to TRBJ1-1; 9 bases map to TRBD1. This CDR3 region has 15 residues. V was pared by 6 bases and J by 4 bases, with 9 bases of the junction left unmatched. Germline CDR1 LNHDA, CDR2 SQIVND (reference sequence). The CDR3 here is CASSMDTTGGTEAFF. The CDR3 DNA sequence: TGTGCCAGTAGCATGGACACGACAGGGGGCACTGAAGCTTTCTTT.

The V gene is TRBV5-1, the J gene TRBJ2-3, with 12 bases lining up with TRBD1. Germline loops: CDR1 SGHRS, CDR2 YFSETQ. V dropped 4 bases and J dropped 0; count of bases not matched to a gene: 12. This CDR3 is 19 amino acids long. CDR3 coding DNA: TGCGCCAGCAGCGGCTCGTCTGGGACAGGGGGCGCCAGCACAGATACGCAGTATTTT. Protein sequence: CASSGSSGTGGASTDTQYF.

The CDR3 nucleotides are TGTGCCAGTAGTATTTTAGCGGGAGCAGGAGAGACCCAGTACTTC. Translation: CASSILAGAGETQYF. The rearrangement links TRBV19 to TRBJ2-5; TRBD2 agrees at 9 bases. The CDR3 covers 15 residues. CDR1 is LNHDA, CDR2 SQIVND, per germline (reference sequence). V shed 3 bases and J 4 bases; nucleotides not matched to a gene: 6.

This chain uses TRBV5-1 with TRBJ2-7; 10 bases map to TRBD1. V gave up 3 bases and J gave up 0 bases; unmatched junction bases: 6. In germline, CDR1 is SGHRS, CDR2 YFSETQ. This CDR3 comprises 16 residues. The CDR3 region has the DNA TGCGCCAGCAGCTCTTTTCGGGACAGGGGCTCCTACGAGCAGTACTTC. This encodes CASSSFRDRGSYEQYF.

CDR3 residues: CASSIGPRSWDWEFF. The DNA of the CDR3 is TGTGCCAGCAGCATTGGACCCCGCAGTTGGGACTGGGAGTTCTTC. The chain uses TRBV5-6 and TRBJ2-1; a possible D gene is TRBD2 (6 bases). CDR3 length equals 15 residues. The V end lost 4 bases, the J end lost 14 bases, and 25 bases lay between the germline ends. The germline gives CDR1 SGHDT, CDR2 YYEEEE.

This sequence joins TRBV6-5 and TRBJ2-1; 10 bases map to TRBD2. The J segment lost 4 bases and the V segment lost 6 bases, leaving 6 bases of the junction unmatched. CDR1 and CDR2 from the germline V gene are MNHEY and SVGAGI. The CDR3 is 15 amino acids. The CDR3 DNA reads TGTGCCAGCAGCTCCGGGACTAGCGCATACAATGAGCAGTTCTTC. Protein product: CASSSGTSAYNEQFF.

V and J are TRBV7-2 and TRBJ2-1, with D unclear. CDR3 length: 13 amino acids. Per germline, CDR1 SGHTA and CDR2 FQGNSA. With 3 bases removed from V and 4 bases from J, the gap between germline ends came to 7 bases. The CDR3 DNA reads TGTGCCAGCAGCTTTACTGGATACAATGAGCAGTTCTTC. Translated, it gives CASSFTGYNEQFF.

The rearrangement uses TRBV20-1 and TRBJ2-7, with a weak D call TRBD2 (6 bases). This CDR3 is 11 amino acids long. The V gene's germline CDR1 is DFQATT and CDR2 SNEGSKA (reference sequence). The V end was cut by 6 bases, the J end by 3 bases, with 9 bases between. CDR3 coding DNA: TGCAGTGCCCGGGAGATCTACGAGCAGTACTTC. It is translated as CSAREIYEQYF.